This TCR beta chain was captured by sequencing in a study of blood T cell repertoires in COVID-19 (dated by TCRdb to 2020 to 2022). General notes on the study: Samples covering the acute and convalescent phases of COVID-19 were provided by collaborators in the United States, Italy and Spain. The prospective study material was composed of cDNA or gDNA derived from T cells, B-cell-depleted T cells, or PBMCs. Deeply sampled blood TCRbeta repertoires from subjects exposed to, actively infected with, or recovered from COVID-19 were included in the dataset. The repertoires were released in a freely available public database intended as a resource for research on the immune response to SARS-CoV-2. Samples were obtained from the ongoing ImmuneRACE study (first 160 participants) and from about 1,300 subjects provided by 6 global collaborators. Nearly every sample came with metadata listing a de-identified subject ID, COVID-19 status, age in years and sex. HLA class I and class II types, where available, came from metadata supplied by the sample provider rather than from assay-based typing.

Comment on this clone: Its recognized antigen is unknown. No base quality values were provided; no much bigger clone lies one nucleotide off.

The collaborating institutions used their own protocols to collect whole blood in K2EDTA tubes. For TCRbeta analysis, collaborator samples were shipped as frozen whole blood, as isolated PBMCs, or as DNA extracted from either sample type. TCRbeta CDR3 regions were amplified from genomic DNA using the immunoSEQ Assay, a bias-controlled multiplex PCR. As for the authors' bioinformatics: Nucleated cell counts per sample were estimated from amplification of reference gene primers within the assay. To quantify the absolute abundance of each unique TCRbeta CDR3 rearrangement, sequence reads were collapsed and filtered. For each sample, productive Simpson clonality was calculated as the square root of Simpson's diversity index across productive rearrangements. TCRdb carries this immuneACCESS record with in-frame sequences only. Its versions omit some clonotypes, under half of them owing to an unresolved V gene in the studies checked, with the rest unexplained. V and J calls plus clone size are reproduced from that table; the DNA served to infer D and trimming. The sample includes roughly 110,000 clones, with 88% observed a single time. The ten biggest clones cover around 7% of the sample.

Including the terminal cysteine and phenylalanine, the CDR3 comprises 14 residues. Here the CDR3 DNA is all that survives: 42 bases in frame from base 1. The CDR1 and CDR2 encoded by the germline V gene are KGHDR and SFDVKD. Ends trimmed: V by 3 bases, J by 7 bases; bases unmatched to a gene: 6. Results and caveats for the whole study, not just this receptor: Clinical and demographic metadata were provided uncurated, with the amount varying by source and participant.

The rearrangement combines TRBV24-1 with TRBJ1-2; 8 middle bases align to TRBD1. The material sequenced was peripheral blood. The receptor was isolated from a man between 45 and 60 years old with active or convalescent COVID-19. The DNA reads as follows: TGTGCCACCAGTGATGGACAGGGTACTGGTGGCTACACCTTC. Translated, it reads CATSDGQGTGGYTF.